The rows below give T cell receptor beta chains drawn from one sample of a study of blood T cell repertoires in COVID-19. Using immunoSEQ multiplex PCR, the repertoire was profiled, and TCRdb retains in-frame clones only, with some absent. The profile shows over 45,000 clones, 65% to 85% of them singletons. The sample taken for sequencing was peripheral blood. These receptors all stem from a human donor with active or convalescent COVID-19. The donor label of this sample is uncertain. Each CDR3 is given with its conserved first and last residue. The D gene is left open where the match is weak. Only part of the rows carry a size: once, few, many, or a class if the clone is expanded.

CASSLAGGPDTQYF TGTGCCAGCAGTTTGGCGGGAGGGCCAGATACGCAGTATTTT once TRBV28 14 TRBD2 TRBJ2-3
CASSGFPGTTTGELFF TGTGCCAGCAGCGGATTCCCCGGCACTACTACCGGGGAGCTGTTTTTT - TRBV9 16 - TRBJ2-2
CASSLEGGSEQYF TGTGCCAGCAGCTTGGAGGGCGGGAGCGAGCAGTACTTC - TRBV7-2 13 TRBD2 TRBJ2-7
CASSLDFSRPTHF TGTGCCAGCAGCTTAGATTTTTCCAGGCCCACGCATTTT - TRBV11-2 13 - TRBJ1-5
CASSPRPASRVTEAFF TGTGCCAGCAGCCCGCGGCCGGCGTCGAGGGTCACTGAAGCTTTCTTT - TRBV13 16 - TRBJ1-1
CASSQFLGQGTHEQYF TGTGCCAGCAGCCAATTTTTGGGACAGGGGACTCACGAGCAGTACTTC few TRBV3-1/TRBV3-2 16 TRBD1 TRBJ2-7
CASRAGQEANYGYTF TGTGCCAGCAGAGCGGGACAGGAAGCTAACTATGGCTACACCTTC - TRBV7-2 15 TRBD1 TRBJ1-2
CAWSVQSGGPYEQYF TGTGCCTGGAGTGTACAGTCGGGAGGGCCCTACGAGCAGTACTTC - TRBV30 15 TRBD2 TRBJ2-7
CTSSPGLARKTQYF TGTACCAGCTCACCGGGACTAGCTAGGAAGACCCAGTACTTC - TRBV18 14 TRBD2 TRBJ2-5
CASSPGQGYEQYF TGTGCCAGCAGCCCAGGACAGGGCTACGAGCAGTACTTC - TRBV7-3 13 TRBD1 TRBJ2-7
CAWSPDRGLRTEAFF TGTGCCTGGAGTCCGGACAGGGGCCTAAGGACTGAAGCTTTCTTT - TRBV30 15 TRBD1 TRBJ1-1
CASSPSTSGTFDIQYF TGTGCCAGCAGCCCCAGTACCTCCGGGACTTTCGACATTCAGTACTTC once TRBV3-1/TRBV3-2 16 - TRBJ2-4
CASSYGFVGGDQPQHF TGTGCCAGCAGTTACGGGTTCGTTGGGGGGGATCAGCCCCAGCATTTT - TRBV6-5 16 - TRBJ1-5
CATSDFYGVAQHF TGTGCCACCAGTGATTTCTACGGGGTGGCCCAGCATTTT - TRBV24-1 13 - TRBJ1-5
CASSFGPVAGGRETQYF TGCGCCAGCAGCTTTGGGCCGGTAGCGGGAGGTAGAGAGACCCAGTACTTC - TRBV5-1 17 TRBD2 TRBJ2-5
CASSQSGAGNTIYF TGTGCCAGCAGCCAATCCGGGGCTGGAAACACCATATATTTT - TRBV3-1/TRBV3-2 14 - TRBJ1-3
CASSQGRVSSYEQYF TGTGCCAGCAGCCAAGGTCGAGTTAGCTCCTACGAGCAGTACTTC - TRBV3-1/TRBV3-2 15 - TRBJ2-7
CASSYRAWNTIYF TGTGCCAGCAGTTACAGGGCTTGGAACACCATATATTTT - TRBV5-6 13 - TRBJ1-3
CASSLERNLYQANVLTF TGTGCCAGCAGCTTAGAGCGGAACCTCTATCAGGCCAACGTCCTGACTTTC - TRBV7-2 17 - TRBJ2-6
CASSPGGLNYEQYF TGTGCCAGCTCACCGGGGGGTTTAAACTACGAGCAGTACTTC - TRBV18 14 - TRBJ2-7
CASTLAGRTDTQYF TGTGCCAGCACCCTAGCGGGACGCACAGATACGCAGTATTTT - TRBV9 14 TRBD2 TRBJ2-3
CASSAPLAGAYEQYF TGTGCCAGCAGCGCGCCCCTAGCAGGGGCCTACGAGCAGTACTTC once TRBV5-5 15 - TRBJ2-7
CASSKGRYEQYF TGTGCCAGCAGTAAAGGGAGATACGAGCAGTACTTC - TRBV28 12 - TRBJ2-7
CASSFGQGEGNTIYF TGTGCCAGCAGCTTTGGACAGGGGGAAGGAAACACCATATATTTT medium-sized TRBV7-3 15 TRBD1 TRBJ1-3